This TCR beta chain was retrieved from a study of T cell changes during pregnancy in multiple sclerosis. The CDR3 is 13 amino acids. Germline V gene data show CDR1 as MNHEY and CDR2 as SMNVEV (reference sequence). Between the trimmed V and J ends, which lost 2 bases and 6 bases, there was a span of 7 bases. Profiling relied on immunoSEQ multiplex PCR, and the TCRdb table lists in-frame clones only, not all of them. This table holds more than 65,000 clones, approximately 89% found once. The V call is TRBV27, the J call TRBJ2-2; a possible D gene is TRBD2 (5 bases). The sample was peripheral blood, taken in the first trimester of pregnancy. The receptor was isolated from a female donor with multiple sclerosis, enrolled in a pregnancy study. The CDR3 region is CASSLAGPGELFF. The CDR3 coding sequence is TGTGCCAGCAGTTTAGCGGGTCCCGGGGAGCTGTTTTTT.